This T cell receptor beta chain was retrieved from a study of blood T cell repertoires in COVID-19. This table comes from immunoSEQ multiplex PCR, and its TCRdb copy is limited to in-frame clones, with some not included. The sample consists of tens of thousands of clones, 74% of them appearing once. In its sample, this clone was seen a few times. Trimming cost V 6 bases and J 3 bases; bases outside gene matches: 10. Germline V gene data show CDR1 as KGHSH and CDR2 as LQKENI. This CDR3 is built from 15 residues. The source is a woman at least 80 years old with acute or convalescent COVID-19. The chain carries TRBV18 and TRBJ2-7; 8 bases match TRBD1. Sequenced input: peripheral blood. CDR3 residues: CASSPDRGVSYEQYF. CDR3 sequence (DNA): TGTGCCAGCTCCCCCGACAGGGGCGTTAGCTACGAGCAGTACTTC.